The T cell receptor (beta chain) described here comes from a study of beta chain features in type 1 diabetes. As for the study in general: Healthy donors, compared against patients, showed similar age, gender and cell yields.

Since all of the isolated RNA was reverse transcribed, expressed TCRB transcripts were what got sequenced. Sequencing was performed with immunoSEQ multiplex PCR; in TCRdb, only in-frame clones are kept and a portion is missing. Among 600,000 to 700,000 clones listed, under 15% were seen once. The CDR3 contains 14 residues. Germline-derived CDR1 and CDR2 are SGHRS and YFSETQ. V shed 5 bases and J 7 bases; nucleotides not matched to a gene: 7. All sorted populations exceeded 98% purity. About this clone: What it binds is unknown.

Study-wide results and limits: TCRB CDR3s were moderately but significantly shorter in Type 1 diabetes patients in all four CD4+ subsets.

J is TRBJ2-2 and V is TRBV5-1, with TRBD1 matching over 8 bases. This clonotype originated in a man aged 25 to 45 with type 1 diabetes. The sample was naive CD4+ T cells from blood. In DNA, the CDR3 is TGCGCCAGCAGTCAGGACAGGGAAAACGGGGAGCTGTTTTTT. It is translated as CASSQDRENGELFF. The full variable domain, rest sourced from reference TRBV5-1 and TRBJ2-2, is KAGVTQTPRYLIKTRGQQVTLSCSPISGHRSVSWYQQTPGQGLQFLFEYFSETQRNKGNFPGRFSGRQFSNSRSEMNVSTLELGDSALYLCASSQDRENGELFFGEGSRLTVL.